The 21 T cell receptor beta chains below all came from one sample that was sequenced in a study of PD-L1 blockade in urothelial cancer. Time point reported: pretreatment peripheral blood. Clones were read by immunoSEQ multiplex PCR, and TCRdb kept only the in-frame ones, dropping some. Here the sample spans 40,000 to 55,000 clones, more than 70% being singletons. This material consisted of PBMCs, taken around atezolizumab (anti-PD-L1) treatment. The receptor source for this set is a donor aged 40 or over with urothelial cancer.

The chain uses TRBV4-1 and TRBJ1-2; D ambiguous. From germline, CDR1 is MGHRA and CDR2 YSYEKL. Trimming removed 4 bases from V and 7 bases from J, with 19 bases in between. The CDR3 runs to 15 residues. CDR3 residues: CASSRRGSGPIGYTF. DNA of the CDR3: TGCGCCAGCAGCCGGCGGGGTTCAGGCCCTATTGGCTACACCTTC.

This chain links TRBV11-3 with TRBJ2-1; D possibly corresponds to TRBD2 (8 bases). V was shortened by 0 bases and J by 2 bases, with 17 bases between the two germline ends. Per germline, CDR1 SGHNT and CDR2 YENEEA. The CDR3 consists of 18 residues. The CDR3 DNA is TGTGCCAGCAGCTTAGATCAGGGGGGTAGCGGGACCTACAATGAGCAGTTCTTC. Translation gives CASSLDQGGSGTYNEQFF.

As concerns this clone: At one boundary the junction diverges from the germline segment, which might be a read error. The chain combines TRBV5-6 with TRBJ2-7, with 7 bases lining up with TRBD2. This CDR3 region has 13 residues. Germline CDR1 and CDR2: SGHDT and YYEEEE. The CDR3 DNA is TGTGCCAGCAGCTCGACCCCCGGGGGGATAAAGGACTTC. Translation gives CASSSTPGGIKDF.

This CDR3 reads CASTHSGNQPQHF. The CDR3 coding sequence is TGTGCCAGCACCCATAGCGGCAATCAGCCCCAGCATTTT. The J gene is TRBJ1-5, the V gene TRBV6-1, with D unclear. The ends were cut back, 7 bases at V and 2 bases at J, with 9 bases in the middle. The germline CDR1 and CDR2 sequences are MNHNS and SASEGT. The CDR3 loop spans 13 amino acids.

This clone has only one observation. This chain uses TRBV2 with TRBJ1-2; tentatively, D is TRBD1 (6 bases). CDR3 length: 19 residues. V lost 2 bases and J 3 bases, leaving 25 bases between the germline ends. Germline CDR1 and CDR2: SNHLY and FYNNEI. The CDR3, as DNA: TGTGCCAGCAGTGAAACCCCGGACAGACCCTTCCAGCCGGACTATGGCTACACCTTC. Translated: CASSETPDRPFQPDYGYTF.

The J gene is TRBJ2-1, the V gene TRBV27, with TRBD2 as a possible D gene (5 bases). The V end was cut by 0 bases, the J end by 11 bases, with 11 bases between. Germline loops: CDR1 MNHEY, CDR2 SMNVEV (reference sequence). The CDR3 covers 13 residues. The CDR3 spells CASSLSRGAQQFF. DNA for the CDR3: TGTGCCAGCAGTTTATCCCGGGGAGCCCAGCAGTTCTTC.

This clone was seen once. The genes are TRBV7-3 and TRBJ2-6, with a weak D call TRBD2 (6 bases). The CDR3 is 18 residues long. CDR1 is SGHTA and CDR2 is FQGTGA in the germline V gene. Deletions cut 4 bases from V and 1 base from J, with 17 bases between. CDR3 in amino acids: CASSSHGGTFSGANVLTF. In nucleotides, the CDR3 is TGTGCCAGCAGCTCCCACGGGGGTACCTTTTCTGGGGCCAACGTCCTGACTTTC.

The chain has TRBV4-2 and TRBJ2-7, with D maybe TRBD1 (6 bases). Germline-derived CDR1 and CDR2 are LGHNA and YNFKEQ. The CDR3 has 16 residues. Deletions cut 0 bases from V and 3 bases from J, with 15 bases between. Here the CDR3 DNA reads TGTGCCAGCAGCCAAGATTTGGGGGCGCGGGTCTACGAGCAGTACTTC. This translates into CASSQDLGARVYEQYF.

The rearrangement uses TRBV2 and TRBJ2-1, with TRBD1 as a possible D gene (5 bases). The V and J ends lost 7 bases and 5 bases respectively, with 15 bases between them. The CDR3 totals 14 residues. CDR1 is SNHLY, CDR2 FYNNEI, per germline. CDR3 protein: CASTEGAPDNEQFF. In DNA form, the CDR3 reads TGTGCCAGCACCGAAGGGGCTCCTGACAATGAGCAGTTCTTC.

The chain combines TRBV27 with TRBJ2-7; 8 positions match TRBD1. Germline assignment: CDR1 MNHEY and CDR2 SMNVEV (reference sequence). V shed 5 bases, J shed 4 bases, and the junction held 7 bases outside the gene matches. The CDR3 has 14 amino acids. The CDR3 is CASSARQGRYEQYF. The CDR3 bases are TGTGCCAGCAGTGCCCGACAGGGGCGGTACGAGCAGTACTTC.

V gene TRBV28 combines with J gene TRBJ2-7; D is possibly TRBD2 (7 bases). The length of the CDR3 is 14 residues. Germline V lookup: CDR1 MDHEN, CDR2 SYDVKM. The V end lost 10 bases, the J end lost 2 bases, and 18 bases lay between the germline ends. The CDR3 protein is CATLGGGSPYEQYF. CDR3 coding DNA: TGTGCCACCCTAGGGGGGGGAAGTCCCTACGAGCAGTACTTC.

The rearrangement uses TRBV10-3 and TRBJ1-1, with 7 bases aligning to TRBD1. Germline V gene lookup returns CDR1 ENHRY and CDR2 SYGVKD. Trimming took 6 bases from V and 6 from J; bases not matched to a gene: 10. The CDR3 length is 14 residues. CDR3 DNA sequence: TGTGCCATCAGGCGGACAGGCTCGGGGTCTGAAGCTTTCTTT. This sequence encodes CAIRRTGSGSEAFF.

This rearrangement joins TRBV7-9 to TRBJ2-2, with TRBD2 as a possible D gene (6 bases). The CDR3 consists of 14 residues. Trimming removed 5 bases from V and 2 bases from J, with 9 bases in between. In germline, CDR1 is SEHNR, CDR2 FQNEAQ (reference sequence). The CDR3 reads CASSGTPNTGELFF. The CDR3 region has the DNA TGTGCCAGCAGCGGGACTCCCAACACCGGGGAGCTGTTTTTT.

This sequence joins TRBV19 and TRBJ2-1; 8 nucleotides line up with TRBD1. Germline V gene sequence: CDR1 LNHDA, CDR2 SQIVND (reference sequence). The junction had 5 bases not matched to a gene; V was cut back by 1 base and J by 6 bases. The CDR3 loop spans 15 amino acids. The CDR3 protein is CASSIGQGRVNEQFF. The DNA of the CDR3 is TGTGCCAGTAGTATAGGACAGGGGCGGGTCAATGAGCAGTTCTTC.

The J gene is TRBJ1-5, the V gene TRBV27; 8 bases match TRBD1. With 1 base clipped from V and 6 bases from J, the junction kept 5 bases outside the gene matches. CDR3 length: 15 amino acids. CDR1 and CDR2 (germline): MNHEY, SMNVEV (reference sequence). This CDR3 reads CASSLWATGGQPQHF. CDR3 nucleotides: TGTGCCAGCAGTTTATGGGCCACAGGGGGTCAGCCCCAGCATTTT.

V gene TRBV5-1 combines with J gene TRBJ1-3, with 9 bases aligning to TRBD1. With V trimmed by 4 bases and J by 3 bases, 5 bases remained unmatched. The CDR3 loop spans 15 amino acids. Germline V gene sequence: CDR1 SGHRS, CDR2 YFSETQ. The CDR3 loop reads CASSVQGASGNTIYF. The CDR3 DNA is TGCGCCAGCAGCGTACAGGGGGCTAGTGGAAACACCATATATTTT.

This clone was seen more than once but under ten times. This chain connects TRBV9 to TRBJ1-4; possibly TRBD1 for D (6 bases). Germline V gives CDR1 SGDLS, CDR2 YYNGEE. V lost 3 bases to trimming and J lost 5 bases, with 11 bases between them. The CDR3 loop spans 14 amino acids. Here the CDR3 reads CASSEGGFNEKLFF. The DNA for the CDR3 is TGTGCCAGCAGCGAAGGGGGTTTCAATGAAAAACTGTTTTTT.

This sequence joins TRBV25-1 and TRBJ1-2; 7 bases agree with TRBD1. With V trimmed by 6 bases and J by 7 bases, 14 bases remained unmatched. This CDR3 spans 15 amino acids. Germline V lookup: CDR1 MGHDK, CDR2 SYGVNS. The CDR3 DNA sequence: TGTGCCAGCAGCGACCACGGACAGGCTTTTAGTGGCTACACCTTC. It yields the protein CASSDHGQAFSGYTF.

CDR3 sequence (DNA): TGTGCCAGTAGTATAGGCGTAGACACCGGGGAGCTGTTTTTT. Protein: CASSIGVDTGELFF. The chain combines TRBV19 with TRBJ2-2; no firm D call. Germline CDR1 LNHDA, CDR2 SQIVND (reference sequence). The germline V and J ends were trimmed by 1 base and 3 bases, with 6 bases remaining between them. The CDR3 is 14 amino acids.

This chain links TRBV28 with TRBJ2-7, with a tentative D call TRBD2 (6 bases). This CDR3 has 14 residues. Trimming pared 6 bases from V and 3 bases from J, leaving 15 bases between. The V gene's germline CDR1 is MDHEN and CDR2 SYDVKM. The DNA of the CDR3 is TGTGCCAGCAGCATCTTCACTAGCTTCTACGAGCAGTACTTC. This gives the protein CASSIFTSFYEQYF.

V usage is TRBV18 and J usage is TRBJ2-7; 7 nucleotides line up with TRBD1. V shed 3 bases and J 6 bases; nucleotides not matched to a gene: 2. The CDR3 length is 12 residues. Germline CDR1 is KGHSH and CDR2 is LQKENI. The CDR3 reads CASSPAGGEQYF. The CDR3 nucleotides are TGTGCCAGCTCACCTGCAGGGGGCGAGCAGTACTTC. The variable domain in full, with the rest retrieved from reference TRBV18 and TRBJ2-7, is NAGVMQNPRHLVRRRGQEARLRCSPMKGHSHVYWYRQLPEEGLKFMVYLQKENIIDESGMPKERFSAEFPKEGPSILRIQQVVRGDSAAYFCASSPAGGEQYFGPGTRLTVT.